Listed below are T cell receptor beta chains from one sample, sequenced in a study of regulatory T cells in long-lasting Graves disease. TCRdb redid the calling of the multiplex PCR reads with MiXCR, one entry per CDR3 protein. The sample records some 370,000 distinct CDR3 sequences, 12% being singletons. The sample was also reused in another study, on T cells in Graves' hyperthyroidism and ophthalmopathy.

Specimen: peripheral blood mononuclear cells (PBMCs), collected at new diagnosis, from a patient treated with antithyroid drugs. These receptor sequences come from a woman aged 18-35 years with Graves disease. Both conserved end residues are part of each CDR3. A D gene is named only where the DNA matches it firmly. Clone size, where shown, is once, few, many, or a class for clones that have expanded.

TRBD1 TRBJ1-2 few TRBV12-3/TRBV12-4 TGTGCCAGCAGTTGGACAGGTCTTAACTATGGCTACACCTTC CASSWTGLNYGYTF
TRBD2 TRBJ2-1 many TRBV20-1 TGCAGTGCTAGAGATGGGAGGGGAGTTCACAATGAGCAGTTCTTC CSARDGRGVHNEQFF
. TRBJ2-7 many TRBV28 TGTGCCAGCAGTCCGTTCGCCCACGAGCAGTACTTC CASSPFAHEQYF
. TRBJ1-6 . TRBV5-1 TGCGCCAGCAGCCTCTGGGACCGTTCACCCCTCCACTTT CASSLWDRSPLHF
. TRBJ2-7 . TRBV25-1 TGTGCCAGCAGTGGCCTGGGACCCCTACTCTACGAGCAGTACTTC CASSGLGPLLYEQYF
TRBD1 TRBJ1-2 many TRBV7-9 TGTGCCAGCAGCAGTGGGACAGCCTATGGCTACACCTTC CASSSGTAYGYTF
. TRBJ1-6 many TRBV6-2/TRBV6-3 TGTGCCAGCAGACCGCCCCTTGGCTCCTATAATTCACCCCTCCACTTT CASRPPLGSYNSPLHF
. TRBJ1-2 many TRBV7-9 TGTGCCAGCAGCCCCACGTCCCGACCTTACTCGACGAACTATGGCTACACCTTC CASSPTSRPYSTNYGYTF
. TRBJ2-1 . TRBV6-1 TGTGCCAGCAAGGGGCAGGGTAGATGGAATGAGCAGTTCTTC CASKGQGRWNEQFF
. TRBJ2-3 many TRBV28 TGTGCCAGCAGTCAACCAGGTTTGGAGGGGGATACGCAGTATTTT CASSQPGLEGDTQYF
. TRBJ2-3 many TRBV2 TGTGCCAGCCCGAGAACAACAACAGATACGCAGTATTTT CASPRTTTDTQYF
. TRBJ2-6 . TRBV27 TGTGCCAGCAGTTCCCCCCGGACTGGAACTAACTCTGGGGCCAACGTCCTGACTTTC CASSSPRTGTNSGANVLTF
TRBD1 TRBJ1-1 many TRBV11-2 TGTGCCAGCAGCCCCAGGGGGGGATGGGACACTGAAGCTTTCTTT CASSPRGGWDTEAFF
. TRBJ2-7 many TRBV11-1 TGTGCCAGCAGCTTAGAGAGAGGGGGATACGAGCAGTACTTC CASSLERGGYEQYF
. TRBJ2-1 many TRBV29-1 TGCAGCGTTGAAGATGGGCCGGTATTCGTTGAGCAGTTCTTC CSVEDGPVFVEQFF
. TRBJ1-5 many TRBV12-5 TGTGCTAGTGCCCTATTGGCATATAGGAGCAATCAGCCCCAGCATTTT CASALLAYRSNQPQHF
. TRBJ1-1 many TRBV18 TGTGCCAGCTCGGCCCCGTCCAAAACAGGGCTGAACACTGAAGCTTTCTTT CASSAPSKTGLNTEAFF
TRBD1 TRBJ1-5 few TRBV2 TGTGCCAGCAGTGCCGGGACAGAGAATCAGCCCCAGCATTTT CASSAGTENQPQHF
. TRBJ1-2 many TRBV12-3/TRBV12-4 TGTGCCACTTCTTCGGGAGCCTGGAACTATGGCTACACCTTC CATSSGAWNYGYTF
. TRBJ2-4 many TRBV20-1 TGCAGTGCTCAGGACATCCCAAGGGACATTCAGTACTTC CSAQDIPRDIQYF
. TRBJ1-1 . TRBV7-9 TGTGCCAGCAGCGGCGGTCGGCAGCTGATGAACACTGAAGCTTTCTTT CASSGGRQLMNTEAFF
TRBD2 TRBJ2-7 few TRBV20-1 TGCAGTGCGCGTGGGCTAGCGGTAAGGAGCTCCTACGAGCAGTACTTC CSARGLAVRSSYEQYF
TRBD2 TRBJ2-1 many TRBV7-2 TGTGCCAGCAGCTTAGCTAGCGGGGGTTCCTACAATGAGCAGTTCTTC CASSLASGGSYNEQFF
TRBD1 TRBJ2-5 many TRBV3-1 TGTGCCAGCAGCCAATACCAGGGGGAAGAGACCCAGTACTTC CASSQYQGEETQYF
. TRBJ1-2 many TRBV20-1 TGCAGTGCTAGTTTGGGTGCCGGCTACACCTTC CSASLGAGYTF
. TRBJ1-5 many TRBV6-2/TRBV6-3 TGTGCCAGCAGTTACGGGCGGTATAGCAATCAGCCCCAGCATTTT CASSYGRYSNQPQHF
TRBD1 TRBJ1-2 many TRBV9 TGTGCCAGCAGCGTAGGGCGGGACAGGCTTGACTATGGCTACACCTTC CASSVGRDRLDYGYTF
. TRBJ1-5 few TRBV12-3/TRBV12-4 TGTGCCAGCAGGTTACAGTTAAATCAGCCCCAGCATTTT CASRLQLNQPQHF
TRBD2 TRBJ2-3 many TRBV20-1 TGCAGTGCTTGTGGATTAGCGGGGCGGATATCAGATACGCAGTATTTT CSACGLAGRISDTQYF
TRBD1 TRBJ2-3 many TRBV10-1 TGCGCCAGGACCACAGGGGCAACAGATACGCAGTATTTT CARTTGATDTQYF
. TRBJ1-1 many TRBV6-5 TGTGCCAGCAGTTACTTTCCGGGGACCGAAGCTTTCTTT CASSYFPGTEAFF
TRBD2 TRBJ2-3 few TRBV6-2/TRBV6-3 TGTGCCGGCAGTCCTAGCGGGAGACCAGATACGCAGTATTTT CAGSPSGRPDTQYF
TRBD1 TRBJ2-7 many TRBV5-8 TGTGCCAGCAGCTTGGGGGACAGGCCCTACGAGCAGTACTTC CASSLGDRPYEQYF
TRBD2 TRBJ2-5 many TRBV28 TGTGCCAGCAGCACTAGCGGGGTAGTAGAGACCCAGTACTTC CASSTSGVVETQYF
. TRBJ1-2 few TRBV19 TGTGCCACCAAAGACGGAATTGTGGGCTACACCTTC CATKDGIVGYTF
. TRBJ1-5 many TRBV6-1 TGTGCCAGCAGTAGTGGGAGCGACAATCAGCCCCAGCATTTT CASSSGSDNQPQHF
. TRBJ2-5 many TRBV4-1 TGCGCCAGCAGCCCCCAACTCAGAGGGCGAGAAGAGACCCAGTACTTC CASSPQLRGREETQYF